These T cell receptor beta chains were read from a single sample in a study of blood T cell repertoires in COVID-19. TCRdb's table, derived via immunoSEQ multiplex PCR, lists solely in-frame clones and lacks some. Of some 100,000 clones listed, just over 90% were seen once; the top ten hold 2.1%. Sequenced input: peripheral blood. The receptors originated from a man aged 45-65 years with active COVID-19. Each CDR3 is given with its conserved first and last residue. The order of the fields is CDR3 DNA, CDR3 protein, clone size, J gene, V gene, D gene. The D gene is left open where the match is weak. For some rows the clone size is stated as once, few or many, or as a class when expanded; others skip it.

CDR3nt: TGTGCCAGCGTGCGTAGCGGGGGAGGCTACGAGCAGTACTTC
CDR3aa: CASVRSGGGYEQYF
abundance: NA
j_gene: TRBJ2-7
v_gene: TRBV6-5
d_gene: TRBD2

CDR3nt: TGTGCCAGCAGTAACCCTAGCGGGGGCACAGATACGCAGTATTTT
CDR3aa: CASSNPSGGTDTQYF
abundance: NA
j_gene: TRBJ2-3
v_gene: TRBV27
d_gene: TRBD2

CDR3nt: TGTGCCAGCAGTGAATTGAGGGGGTTAAGCAATGAGCAGTTCTTC
CDR3aa: CASSELRGLSNEQFF
abundance: NA
j_gene: TRBJ2-1
v_gene: TRBV6-1
d_gene: NA

CDR3nt: TGTGCCAGCAGCCCGGGACTAGCGGGGGTCAATGAGCAGTTCTTC
CDR3aa: CASSPGLAGVNEQFF
abundance: NA
j_gene: TRBJ2-1
v_gene: TRBV3-1/TRBV3-2
d_gene: TRBD2

CDR3nt: TGCGCCAGCAGCTCCAGCGGGAGAGGGACAGATACGCAGTATTTT
CDR3aa: CASSSSGRGTDTQYF
abundance: NA
j_gene: TRBJ2-3
v_gene: TRBV4-1
d_gene: TRBD2

CDR3nt: TGCGCCAGCAGCCCCACCCTAGTGTCCTCTGGGGCCAACGTCCTGACTTTC
CDR3aa: CASSPTLVSSGANVLTF
abundance: once
j_gene: TRBJ2-6
v_gene: TRBV5-1
d_gene: NA

CDR3nt: TGTGCCAGCAGTTACGGGGGCTTTCGGTTCTTAAGGTCTGAAGCTTTCTTT
CDR3aa: CASSYGGFRFLRSEAFF
abundance: NA
j_gene: TRBJ1-1
v_gene: TRBV6-2/TRBV6-3
d_gene: NA

CDR3nt: TGCGCCAGCAGCTTGGATCTAGCGGGAGCGGCAGATACGCAGTATTTT
CDR3aa: CASSLDLAGAADTQYF
abundance: NA
j_gene: TRBJ2-3
v_gene: TRBV5-1
d_gene: TRBD2

CDR3nt: TGCAGTGCGAGTAAGCCGGGACAGGGGGTTTCTGGCTACACCTTC
CDR3aa: CSASKPGQGVSGYTF
abundance: NA
j_gene: TRBJ1-2
v_gene: TRBV20-1
d_gene: TRBD1

CDR3nt: TGTGCCATCAGCACACTAGCGGGAGTTATCACAGATACGCAGTATTTT
CDR3aa: CAISTLAGVITDTQYF
abundance: once
j_gene: TRBJ2-3
v_gene: TRBV10-3
d_gene: TRBD2

CDR3nt: TGCGCCAGCAGTGAAAACAGAAACTATGGCTACACCTTC
CDR3aa: CASSENRNYGYTF
abundance: NA
j_gene: TRBJ1-2
v_gene: TRBV10-1
d_gene: NA

CDR3nt: TGCGCCAGCAGATCCACAGGGTATCAGGTTACGCAGTATTTT
CDR3aa: CASRSTGYQVTQYF
abundance: NA
j_gene: TRBJ2-3
v_gene: TRBV5-1
d_gene: NA

CDR3nt: TGTGCCACCAGTGCCTCGTGGACAGGGCAAGGAGGCTACACCTTC
CDR3aa: CATSASWTGQGGYTF
abundance: NA
j_gene: TRBJ1-2
v_gene: TRBV24-1
d_gene: TRBD1